The present T cell receptor beta chain was sequenced within a study of shared clonotypes between healthy human individuals. The study's findings and limits: In having few donors, the study represented limited genetic and exposure-history diversity.

This CDR3 comprises 17 residues. Germline V gene sequence: CDR1 SGHTA, CDR2 FQGTGA. V lost 1 base, J lost 7 bases, and 7 bases stayed unmatched. A remark on this clone: Its target is unknown.

In the CD4+ fraction, cells were divided into CD45RA+ naive and CD45RA-negative memory subsets. A deep-level run was used for the assay. Libraries were prepared by immunoSEQ multiplex PCR; TCRdb keeps only in-frame clonotypes and omits some of them. The data show over a million clones, roughly 96% seen once. The specimen sequenced was naive CD4+ T cells sorted from blood. Documented subset: CD45RA+ positively selected. The TCR comes from a man aged 25-45 years in good health. This chain joins TRBV7-3 and TRBJ2-1; 13 nucleotides align to TRBD2. Here the CDR3 reads CASSLKPGLAGSNEQFF. The CDR3 DNA reads TGTGCCAGCAGCTTAAAGCCGGGACTAGCGGGGAGTAATGAGCAGTTCTTC.